This T cell receptor beta chain emerged from a study of blood T cell repertoires in COVID-19. Study details: Collection of acute and convalescent COVID-19 samples took place in the United States, Italy and Spain.

Authors' processing steps: Estimation of nucleated cell counts relied on the amplification of reference gene primers. This table comes from immunoSEQ multiplex PCR, and its TCRdb copy is limited to in-frame clones, with some not included. The V and J calls and clone size come from that table; D and trimming were worked out from the DNA. The profile shows 65,000 to 90,000 clones, approximately 80% of them singletons. The length of the CDR3 is 14 residues. Germline V gives CDR1 MDHEN, CDR2 SYDVKM. Trimming stripped 2 bases from V and 6 bases from J, with 12 bases between. This TCR was recovered from a woman between 55 and 75 years old with acute or convalescent COVID-19. The rearrangement uses TRBV28 and TRBJ2-3, with D unresolved. The material sequenced was peripheral blood. The CDR3 is CASSLVSNSDTQYF. The CDR3 bases are TGTGCCAGCAGTTTAGTCTCCAACTCTGATACGCAGTATTTT. The full variable domain, in which reference TRBV28 and TRBJ2-3 provide the parts outside the CDR3, is DVKVTQSSRYLVKRTGEKVFLECVQDMDHENMFWYRQDPGLGLRLIYFSYDVKMKEKGDIPEGYSVSREKKERFSLILESASTNQTSMYLCASSLVSNSDTQYFGPGTRLTVL.